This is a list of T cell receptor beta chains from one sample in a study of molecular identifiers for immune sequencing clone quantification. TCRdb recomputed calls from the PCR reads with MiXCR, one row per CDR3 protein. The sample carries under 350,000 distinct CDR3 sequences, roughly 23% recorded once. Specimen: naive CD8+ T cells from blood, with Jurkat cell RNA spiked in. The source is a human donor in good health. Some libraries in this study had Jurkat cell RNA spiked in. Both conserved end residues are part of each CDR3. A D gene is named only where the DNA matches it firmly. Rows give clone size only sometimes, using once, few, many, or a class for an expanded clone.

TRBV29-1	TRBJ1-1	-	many	CSVVGRDNTEAFF	TGCAGCGTTGTTGGCAGGGACAACACTGAAGCTTTCTTT
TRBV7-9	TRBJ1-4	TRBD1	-	CASSPQGFSTNEKLFF	TGTGCCAGCAGCCCACAGGGGTTCTCAACTAATGAAAAACTGTTTTTT
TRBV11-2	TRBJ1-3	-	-	CASSSVSSGNTIYF	TGTGCCAGCAGCAGCGTGAGCTCTGGAAACACCATATATTTT
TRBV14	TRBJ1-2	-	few	CASSRLGDYGYTF	TGTGCCAGCAGCCGACTGGGAGACTATGGCTACACCTTC
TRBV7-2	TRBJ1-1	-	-	CASSGRDGTMNTEAFF	TGTGCCAGCAGCGGACGGGACGGTACAATGAACACTGAAGCTTTCTTT
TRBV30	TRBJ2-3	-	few	CAWFRANTQYF	TGTGCCTGGTTTCGAGCGAATACGCAGTATTTT
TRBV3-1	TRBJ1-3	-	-	CASSPSGGHGNTIYF	TGTGCCAGCAGCCCCTCAGGAGGGCACGGAAACACCATATATTTT
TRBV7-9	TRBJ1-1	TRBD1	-	CASSKPGQGNTEAFF	TGTGCCAGCAGCAAACCGGGACAGGGAAACACTGAAGCTTTCTTT
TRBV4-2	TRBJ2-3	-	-	CASSQDLKPTTDTQYF	TGTGCCAGCAGCCAAGACCTTAAACCCACCACAGATACGCAGTACTTT
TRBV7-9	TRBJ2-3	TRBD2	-	CATSLPSGSTDTQYF	TGTGCCACCAGCTTACCTAGCGGGAGTACAGATACGCAGTATTTT
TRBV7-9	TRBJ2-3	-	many	CASSHPLTDTQYF	TGTGCCAGCAGCCACCCCCTCACAGATACGCAGTATTTT
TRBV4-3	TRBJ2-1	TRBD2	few	CASSQEPRGGSDNEQFF	TGCGCCAGCAGCCAAGAGCCCCGCGGGGGATCAGACAATGAGCAGTTCTTC
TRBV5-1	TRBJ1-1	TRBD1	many	CAPRGRGTEAFF	TGCGCCCCCAGGGGGCGGGGCACTGAAGCTTTCTTT
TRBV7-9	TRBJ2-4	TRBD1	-	CASSPGGKQYF	TGTGCCAGCAGCCCAGGGGGCAAACAGTACTTC
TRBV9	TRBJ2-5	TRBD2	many	CASSSGSAETQYF	TGTGCCAGCAGCAGCGGGAGCGCAGAGACCCAGTACTTC
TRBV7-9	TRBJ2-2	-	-	CASSLYLERGTGELFF	TGTGCCAGCAGCTTATACCTCGAGAGGGGCACCGGGGAGCTGTTTTTT
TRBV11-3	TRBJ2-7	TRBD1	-	CASSLRQGPLYEQYF	TGTGCCAGCAGCCTCAGACAGGGACCACTCTACGAGCAGTACTTC
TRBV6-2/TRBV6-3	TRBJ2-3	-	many	CASSYQPSDTDTQYF	TGTGCCAGCAGTTACCAGCCTAGCGACACAGATACGCAGTATTTT
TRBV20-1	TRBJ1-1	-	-	CSNPDGENTEAFF	TGCAGTAACCCAGATGGGGAGAACACTGAAGCTTTCTTT
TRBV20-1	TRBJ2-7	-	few	CSARDGTPYEQYF	TGCAGTGCCCGGGATGGGACACCGTACGAGCAGTACTTC
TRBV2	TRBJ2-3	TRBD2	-	CASKRLAGIDTQYF	TGTGCCAGCAAAAGACTAGCGGGAATAGATACGCAGTATTTT
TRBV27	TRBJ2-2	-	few	CASSFLGPGELFF	TGTGCCAGCAGTTTTTTGGGCCCCGGGGAGCTGTTTTTT
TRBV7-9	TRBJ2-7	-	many	CASSFGGIEQYF	TGTGCCAGCAGCTTTGGGGGAATAGAGCAGTACTTC
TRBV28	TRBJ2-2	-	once	CASSFFYLSVTKDVTGELFF	TGTGCCAGCAGTTTCTTCTACCTGTCCGTGACTAAAGATGTCACCGGGGAGCTGTTTTTT
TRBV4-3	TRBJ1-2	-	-	CASSQETRESIYYGYTF	TGCGCCAGCAGCCAAGAGACAAGGGAGTCGATCTACTATGGCTACACCTTC
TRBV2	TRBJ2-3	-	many	CASSDQSDTQYF	TGTGCCAGCAGTGATCAATCGGATACGCAGTATTTT
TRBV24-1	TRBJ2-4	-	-	CATSENLENIQYF	TGTGCCACCAGTGAGAATCTGGAAAACATTCAGTACTTC
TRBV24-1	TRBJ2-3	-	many	CATRDTDTQYF	TGTGCCACCAGGGACACAGATACGCAGTATTTT
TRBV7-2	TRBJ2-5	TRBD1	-	CASTLEIGQAYQETQYF	TGTGCCAGCACCCTAGAAATCGGACAGGCCTACCAAGAGACCCAGTACTTC
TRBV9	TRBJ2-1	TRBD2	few	CASSGSGGPTYNEQFF	TGTGCCAGCAGCGGTAGCGGGGGTCCCACATACAATGAGCAGTTCTTC
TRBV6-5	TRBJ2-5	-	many	CASSSDRYQETQYF	TGTGCCAGCAGTTCCGACCGGTACCAAGAGACCCAGTACTTC
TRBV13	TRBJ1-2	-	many	CASSVQGNGYTF	TGTGCCAGCAGCGTACAGGGAAATGGCTACACCTTC
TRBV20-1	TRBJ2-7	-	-	CSARGWQGRNSYEQYF	TGCAGTGCTAGAGGTTGGCAGGGGAGAAACTCCTACGAGCAGTACTTC
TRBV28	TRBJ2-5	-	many	CASSFDREETQYF	TGTGCCAGCAGTTTTGATCGCGAAGAGACCCAGTACTTC
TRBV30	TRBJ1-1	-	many	CAWSLGTYEAFF	TGTGCCTGGAGCCTAGGGACGTATGAAGCTTTCTTT
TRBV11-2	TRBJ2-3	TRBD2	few	CASSFRDYSSTDTQYF	TGTGCCAGCAGCTTTCGGGACTACTCATCCACAGATACGCAGTATTTT
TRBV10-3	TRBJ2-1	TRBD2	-	CAISEGLAGTYNEQFF	TGTGCCATCAGTGAGGGCCTAGCGGGCACCTACAATGAGCAGTTCTTC
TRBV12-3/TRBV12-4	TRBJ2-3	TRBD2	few	CASSFSSGFNTDTQYF	TGTGCCAGCAGTTTCTCTAGCGGATTTAACACAGATACGCAGTATTTT
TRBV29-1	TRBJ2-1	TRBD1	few	CSIRTGSSDEQFF	TGCAGCATTCGGACAGGGAGTTCGGATGAGCAGTTCTTC
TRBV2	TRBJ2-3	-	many	CASSRGSGAADTQYF	TGTGCCAGCAGCCGAGGGTCTGGTGCGGCAGATACGCAGTATTTT
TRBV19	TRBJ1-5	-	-	CASSITQIKHPQHF	TGTGCCAGTAGTATAACGCAAATCAAACACCCCCAGCATTTT
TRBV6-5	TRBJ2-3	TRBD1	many	CASSYEDRWGNTQYF	TGTGCCAGCAGTTACGAGGACAGGTGGGGGAATACGCAGTATTTT
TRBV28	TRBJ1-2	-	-	CASSSTTKGWWGYGYTF	TGTGCCAGCAGCTCAACTACGAAGGGGTGGTGGGGCTATGGCTACACCTTC
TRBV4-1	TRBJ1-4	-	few	CASSQGRATNEKLFF	TGCGCCAGCAGCCAAGGTCGAGCAACTAATGAAAAACTGTTTTTT
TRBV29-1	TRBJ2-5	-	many	CSVVRETQYF	TGCAGCGTTGTAAGAGAGACCCAGTACTTC
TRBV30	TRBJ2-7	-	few	CAWSIDSRPYEQYF	TGTGCCTGGAGTATCGACAGTAGGCCCTACGAGCAGTACTTC
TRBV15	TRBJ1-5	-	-	CATSGSGQLSNQPQHF	TGTGCCACCAGCGGCAGCGGCCAATTAAGCAATCAGCCCCAGCATTTT
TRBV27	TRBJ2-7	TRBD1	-	CASSPTGVYYEQYF	TGTGCCAGCAGTCCGACAGGGGTGTATTACGAGCAGTACTTC